A selection of T cell receptor beta chains follows, all from one sample in a study of T cell responses to AZD1222 COVID-19 vaccine. Some clones are missing from TCRdb's copy, which holds only in-frame ones; the method was immunoSEQ multiplex PCR. Here the sample spans around 140,000 clones, around nine tenths being singletons. The material was peripheral blood, obtained 28 days after the second AZD1222 dose. These receptors all stem from an adult who received the AZD1222 COVID-19 vaccine. Each CDR3 is given with its conserved first and last residue. Each record gives: CDR3 DNA, CDR3 protein, V gene, J gene, clone size, D gene. The D gene is left open where the match is weak. Only some rows state a clone size, as once, few, many or a class for expanded clones.

CDR3nt: TGCGCCAGCAGCCAAGACCCGGACAGGGGCAGGGACACTGAAGCTTTCTTT; CDR3aa: CASSQDPDRGRDTEAFF; v_gene: TRBV4-3; j_gene: TRBJ1-1; abundance: -; d_gene: TRBD1
CDR3nt: TGTGCCAGCAGCGAATCAATGGCACAGTTCTTC; CDR3aa: CASSESMAQFF; v_gene: TRBV6-2/TRBV6-3; j_gene: TRBJ2-1; abundance: -; d_gene: -
CDR3nt: TGTGCCAGCAGCCAATTGACAGCTATCGGACGTCGCACTGAAGCTTTCTTT; CDR3aa: CASSQLTAIGRRTEAFF; v_gene: TRBV3-1/TRBV3-2; j_gene: TRBJ1-1; abundance: -; d_gene: -
CDR3nt: TGCGCCAGCAGTTCGGGAGCGGGCACTGGGGCCAACGTCCTGACTTTC; CDR3aa: CASSSGAGTGANVLTF; v_gene: TRBV10-2; j_gene: TRBJ2-6; abundance: -; d_gene: -
CDR3nt: TGTGCCTGGGGGTCGACAGTAAATGAAAAACTGTTTTTT; CDR3aa: CAWGSTVNEKLFF; v_gene: TRBV30; j_gene: TRBJ1-4; abundance: -; d_gene: -
CDR3nt: TGTGCCAGCAGTTTGCAGGGCACTGAAGCTTTCTTT; CDR3aa: CASSLQGTEAFF; v_gene: TRBV28; j_gene: TRBJ1-1; abundance: -; d_gene: -
CDR3nt: TGTGCCAGCCGCGTCGGACTACCTTACAATGAGCAGTTCTTC; CDR3aa: CASRVGLPYNEQFF; v_gene: TRBV27; j_gene: TRBJ2-1; abundance: -; d_gene: -
CDR3nt: TGTGCCACCAGCAGGGACGGAAACACTGAAGCTTTCTTT; CDR3aa: CATSRDGNTEAFF; v_gene: TRBV15; j_gene: TRBJ1-1; abundance: -; d_gene: -
CDR3nt: TGTGCCAGCTCACCAGGGCCAGCTCAAGGCAATCAGCCCCAGCATTTT; CDR3aa: CASSPGPAQGNQPQHF; v_gene: TRBV18; j_gene: TRBJ1-5; abundance: -; d_gene: -
CDR3nt: TGTGCCAGCAGTTACAGAGGCTCGGACACTGAAGCTTTCTTT; CDR3aa: CASSYRGSDTEAFF; v_gene: TRBV6-5; j_gene: TRBJ1-1; abundance: -; d_gene: -
CDR3nt: TGTGCCAGCAGTTACTCACGGCGTACGCAGTATTTT; CDR3aa: CASSYSRRTQYF; v_gene: TRBV6-2/TRBV6-3; j_gene: TRBJ2-3; abundance: -; d_gene: -
CDR3nt: TGTGCCAGCAGCCTGAAATATGGCTACACCTTC; CDR3aa: CASSLKYGYTF; v_gene: TRBV6-6; j_gene: TRBJ1-2; abundance: -; d_gene: -
CDR3nt: TGTGCCAGTAGTATATACTCACAGGGGGGGAATTCACCCCTCCACTTT; CDR3aa: CASSIYSQGGNSPLHF; v_gene: TRBV19; j_gene: TRBJ1-6; abundance: -; d_gene: TRBD1
CDR3nt: TGTGCCAGCAGCTTCCTAGCGGGAGGTTTAGGTGAGCAGTTCTTC; CDR3aa: CASSFLAGGLGEQFF; v_gene: TRBV11-3; j_gene: TRBJ2-1; abundance: -; d_gene: TRBD2
CDR3nt: TGTGCCAGCAGTCACCCGGGACTAGCGGGAGCCAACCATGAGCAGTTCTTC; CDR3aa: CASSHPGLAGANHEQFF; v_gene: TRBV6-2/TRBV6-3; j_gene: TRBJ2-1; abundance: -; d_gene: TRBD2
CDR3nt: TGTGCCAGCAGCCAGAGGTCTCTAGCGGACACCATATATTTT; CDR3aa: CASSQRSLADTIYF; v_gene: TRBV11-2; j_gene: TRBJ1-3; abundance: -; d_gene: -
CDR3nt: TGTGCCAGCTCACCACAGTACTCTGGAAACACCATATATTTT; CDR3aa: CASSPQYSGNTIYF; v_gene: TRBV18; j_gene: TRBJ1-3; abundance: -; d_gene: -
CDR3nt: TGCGCCAGCAGTCTGGGACAGGGGGCGGATGAGCAGTACTTC; CDR3aa: CASSLGQGADEQYF; v_gene: TRBV5-1; j_gene: TRBJ2-7; abundance: -; d_gene: TRBD1
CDR3nt: TGCAGCGTTGTAGCTGGGAATAGATACGAGCAGTACTTC; CDR3aa: CSVVAGNRYEQYF; v_gene: TRBV29-1; j_gene: TRBJ2-7; abundance: -; d_gene: -
CDR3nt: TGTGCCAGCAGTCCCTACAGGGCCTTCTCCTACAATGAGCAGTTCTTC; CDR3aa: CASSPYRAFSYNEQFF; v_gene: TRBV6-2/TRBV6-3; j_gene: TRBJ2-1; abundance: -; d_gene: -
CDR3nt: TGTGCCAGCAGCTTGGGGTTGGAAAAACTGTTTTTT; CDR3aa: CASSLGLEKLFF; v_gene: TRBV5-6; j_gene: TRBJ1-4; abundance: -; d_gene: -
CDR3nt: TGTGCCCGCACCCAAGCGGGGCAATTCGGGGGGGTATACGAGCAGTACTTC; CDR3aa: CARTQAGQFGGVYEQYF; v_gene: TRBV4-2; j_gene: TRBJ2-7; abundance: once; d_gene: TRBD2
CDR3nt: TGTGCCAGCAGTTATTCAGGACAGGTCTACGAGCAGTACTTC; CDR3aa: CASSYSGQVYEQYF; v_gene: TRBV6-5; j_gene: TRBJ2-7; abundance: once; d_gene: TRBD1
CDR3nt: TGCAGCGTTTCCTCGGGGATGAGCAATCAGCCCCAGCATTTT; CDR3aa: CSVSSGMSNQPQHF; v_gene: TRBV29-1; j_gene: TRBJ1-5; abundance: -; d_gene: -
CDR3nt: TGTGCCAGCAGCTTGAGTAGGCATTACACAGATACGCAGTATTTT; CDR3aa: CASSLSRHYTDTQYF; v_gene: TRBV5-4; j_gene: TRBJ2-3; abundance: -; d_gene: -
CDR3nt: TGTGCCAGCAGTTTCGCTCTGAGTGGCTACACCTTC; CDR3aa: CASSFALSGYTF; v_gene: TRBV12-3/TRBV12-4; j_gene: TRBJ1-2; abundance: -; d_gene: -
CDR3nt: TGTGCCACCTCCCAGGGACAGGGGAATTCACCCCTCCACTTT; CDR3aa: CATSQGQGNSPLHF; v_gene: TRBV6-4; j_gene: TRBJ1-6; abundance: few; d_gene: TRBD1
CDR3nt: TGTGCCAGCAGCCTTTTAGGAGAACATAAAGAGACCCAGTACTTC; CDR3aa: CASSLLGEHKETQYF; v_gene: TRBV3-1/TRBV3-2; j_gene: TRBJ2-5; abundance: few; d_gene: -
CDR3nt: TGTGCCAGCAGGGCCTTGGAGACCCAGTACTTC; CDR3aa: CASRALETQYF; v_gene: TRBV12-3/TRBV12-4; j_gene: TRBJ2-5; abundance: -; d_gene: -
CDR3nt: TGTGCCAGCAGTTACCCGGACAGGGCCGCCTCGACCGGGGGCGACGAGCAGTACTTC; CDR3aa: CASSYPDRAASTGGDEQYF; v_gene: TRBV6-2/TRBV6-3; j_gene: TRBJ2-7; abundance: -; d_gene: TRBD1
CDR3nt: TGTGCCAGTAGTATTGGATCAGGGTGGGAAAAACTGTTTTTT; CDR3aa: CASSIGSGWEKLFF; v_gene: TRBV19; j_gene: TRBJ1-4; abundance: -; d_gene: -
CDR3nt: TGTGCCAGCAGCCAGGTGGGGGGCACGGAGACCCAGTACTTC; CDR3aa: CASSQVGGTETQYF; v_gene: TRBV11-3; j_gene: TRBJ2-5; abundance: -; d_gene: -
CDR3nt: TGTGCCAGCAGCTTGGCGGGGACAGGCTCTCGGGTTGATCAGCCCCAGCATTTT; CDR3aa: CASSLAGTGSRVDQPQHF; v_gene: TRBV5-4; j_gene: TRBJ1-5; abundance: -; d_gene: TRBD1
CDR3nt: TGCGCCAGCAGCCCCGGACAGAGCTCCTATAATTCACCCCTCCACTTT; CDR3aa: CASSPGQSSYNSPLHF; v_gene: TRBV5-1; j_gene: TRBJ1-6; abundance: -; d_gene: -
CDR3nt: TGTGCCAGCAGCCCCGCCGCCGGCCCAGGGGTTGGTGGCTACACCTTC; CDR3aa: CASSPAAGPGVGGYTF; v_gene: TRBV7-3; j_gene: TRBJ1-2; abundance: -; d_gene: -
CDR3nt: TGTGCCAGCAGTTTTAAGTCCTGGGGGACCGTGAACACTGAAGCTTTCTTT; CDR3aa: CASSFKSWGTVNTEAFF; v_gene: TRBV27; j_gene: TRBJ1-1; abundance: -; d_gene: -
CDR3nt: TGTGCCAGCAGTCGGACAGGAGCGCGCGATACGCAGTATTTT; CDR3aa: CASSRTGARDTQYF; v_gene: TRBV2; j_gene: TRBJ2-3; abundance: once; d_gene: TRBD1
CDR3nt: TGTGCCAGCAGCTTAAACTCAGGGAGGACACCCCTCCACTTT; CDR3aa: CASSLNSGRTPLHF; v_gene: TRBV11-2; j_gene: TRBJ1-6; abundance: -; d_gene: -
CDR3nt: TGTGCCAGCAGCCCCACCGGGACAGGTCGGGGAGCTTTCTTT; CDR3aa: CASSPTGTGRGAFF; v_gene: TRBV27; j_gene: TRBJ1-1; abundance: -; d_gene: TRBD1
CDR3nt: TGCAGTGCTAGTCGGCCTTTAGGGACCCAGTACTTC; CDR3aa: CSASRPLGTQYF; v_gene: TRBV20-1; j_gene: TRBJ2-5; abundance: -; d_gene: -
CDR3nt: TGTGCCAGTAGTCCCACAGTGTCAACTAATGAAAAACTGTTTTTT; CDR3aa: CASSPTVSTNEKLFF; v_gene: TRBV19; j_gene: TRBJ1-4; abundance: -; d_gene: -
CDR3nt: TGTGCCAGCAGAGCAGGGGGGAAGTATGGCTACACCTTC; CDR3aa: CASRAGGKYGYTF; v_gene: TRBV6-5; j_gene: TRBJ1-2; abundance: -; d_gene: TRBD1
CDR3nt: TGTGCCAGCAGCTTGGGGGGGGCCGCTGGCTATGGCTACACCTTC; CDR3aa: CASSLGGAAGYGYTF; v_gene: TRBV5-4; j_gene: TRBJ1-2; abundance: once; d_gene: -
CDR3nt: TGTGCCTGGAGTATGGGGGATAGTCAGACCCAGTACTTC; CDR3aa: CAWSMGDSQTQYF; v_gene: TRBV30; j_gene: TRBJ2-5; abundance: -; d_gene: -
CDR3nt: TGTGCCAGCTCACCAAGACGGGAGGGGGAGCAGTTCTTC; CDR3aa: CASSPRREGEQFF; v_gene: TRBV18; j_gene: TRBJ2-1; abundance: -; d_gene: TRBD2